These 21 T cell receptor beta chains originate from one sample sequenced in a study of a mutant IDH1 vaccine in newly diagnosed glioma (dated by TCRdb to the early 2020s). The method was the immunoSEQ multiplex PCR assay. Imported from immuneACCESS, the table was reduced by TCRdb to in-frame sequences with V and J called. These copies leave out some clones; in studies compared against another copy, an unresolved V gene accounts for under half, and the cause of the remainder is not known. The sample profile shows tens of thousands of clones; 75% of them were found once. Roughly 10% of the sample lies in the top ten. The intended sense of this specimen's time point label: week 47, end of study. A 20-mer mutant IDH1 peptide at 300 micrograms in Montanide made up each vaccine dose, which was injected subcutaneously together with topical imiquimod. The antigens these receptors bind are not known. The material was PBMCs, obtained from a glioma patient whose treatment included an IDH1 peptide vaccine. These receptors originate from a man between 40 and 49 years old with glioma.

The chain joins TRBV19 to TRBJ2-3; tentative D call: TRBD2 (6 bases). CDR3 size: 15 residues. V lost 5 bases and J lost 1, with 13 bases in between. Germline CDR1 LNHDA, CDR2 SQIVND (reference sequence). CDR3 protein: CASSPQGLGTDTQYF. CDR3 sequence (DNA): TGTGCCAGTAGTCCCCAGGGACTTGGCACAGATACGCAGTATTTT.

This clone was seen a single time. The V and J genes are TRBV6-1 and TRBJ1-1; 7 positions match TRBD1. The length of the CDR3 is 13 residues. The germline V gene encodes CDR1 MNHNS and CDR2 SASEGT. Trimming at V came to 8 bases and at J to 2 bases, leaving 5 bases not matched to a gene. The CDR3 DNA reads TGTGCCAGCCGACAGGGTTTAAACACTGAAGCTTTCTTT. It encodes CASRQGLNTEAFF.

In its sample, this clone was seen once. The CDR3 loop is CASRGQGARTGELFF. The CDR3 DNA is TGTGCCAGCAGGGGACAGGGGGCGCGCACCGGGGAGCTGTTTTTT. The chain is built from TRBV6-1 and TRBJ2-2; 12 bases are shared with TRBD1. Germline lookup yields CDR1 MNHNS and CDR2 SASEGT. V shed 6 bases and J 4 bases; nucleotides not matched to a gene: 3. This CDR3 comprises 15 residues.

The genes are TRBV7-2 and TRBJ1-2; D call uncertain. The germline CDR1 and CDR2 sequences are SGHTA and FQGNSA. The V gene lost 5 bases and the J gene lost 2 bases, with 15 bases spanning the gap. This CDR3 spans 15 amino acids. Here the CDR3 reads CASSPGPTTNYGYTF. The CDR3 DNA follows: TGTGCCAGCAGCCCCGGACCGACTACGAACTATGGCTACACCTTC.

The CDR3 bases are TGTGCTAGTGGTTCCGACCCCCCAACGAGTAGCGGGAGTGTGGGCGAGCAGTACTTC. This translates into CASGSDPPTSSGSVGEQYF. This rearrangement joins TRBV12-5 to TRBJ2-7; 9 positions agree with TRBD2. V trimming: 4 bases; J trimming: 6 bases; junction bases outside the gene matches: 22. The germline CDR1 and CDR2 sequences are LGHNT and FRNRAP. The CDR3 sequence is 19 residues long.

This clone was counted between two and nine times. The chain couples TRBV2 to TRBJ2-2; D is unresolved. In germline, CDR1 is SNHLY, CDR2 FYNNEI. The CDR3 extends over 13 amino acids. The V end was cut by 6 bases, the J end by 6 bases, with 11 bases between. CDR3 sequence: CASSILVAGELFF. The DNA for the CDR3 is TGTGCCAGCAGCATACTGGTTGCCGGGGAGCTGTTTTTT.

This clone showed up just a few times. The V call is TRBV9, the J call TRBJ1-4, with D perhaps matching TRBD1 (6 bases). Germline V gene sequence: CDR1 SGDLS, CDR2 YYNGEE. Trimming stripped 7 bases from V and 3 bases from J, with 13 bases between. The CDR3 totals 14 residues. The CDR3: CASGTGPSNEKLFF. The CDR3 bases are TGTGCCAGCGGTACAGGGCCCTCTAATGAAAAACTGTTTTTT. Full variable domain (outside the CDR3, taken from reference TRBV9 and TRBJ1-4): DSGVTQTPKHLITATGQRVTLRCSPRSGDLSVYWYQQSLDQGLQFLIQYYNGEERAKGNILERFSAQQFPDLHSELNLSSLELGDSALYFCASGTGPSNEKLFFGSGTQLSVL.

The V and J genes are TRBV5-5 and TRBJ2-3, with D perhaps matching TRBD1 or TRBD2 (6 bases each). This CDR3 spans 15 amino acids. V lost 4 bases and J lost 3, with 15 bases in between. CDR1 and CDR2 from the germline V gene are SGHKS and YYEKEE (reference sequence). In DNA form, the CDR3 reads TGTGCCAGCAGCCCCCCAGGAGGGACAACAGATACGCAGTATTTT. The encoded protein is CASSPPGGTTDTQYF.

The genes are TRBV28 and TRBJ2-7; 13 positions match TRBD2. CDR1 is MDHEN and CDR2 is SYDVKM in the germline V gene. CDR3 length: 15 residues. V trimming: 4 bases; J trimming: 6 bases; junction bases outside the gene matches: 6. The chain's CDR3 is CASSYGGLAGSEQYV. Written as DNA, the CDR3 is TGTGCCAGCAGTTATGGGGGACTAGCGGGATCCGAGCAGTACGTC.

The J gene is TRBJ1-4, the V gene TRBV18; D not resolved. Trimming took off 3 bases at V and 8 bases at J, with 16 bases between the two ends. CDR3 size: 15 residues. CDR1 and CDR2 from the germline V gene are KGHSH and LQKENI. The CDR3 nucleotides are TGTGCCAGCTCACCTCTACAGACAACCGGAGAAAAACTGTTTTTT. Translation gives CASSPLQTTGEKLFF.

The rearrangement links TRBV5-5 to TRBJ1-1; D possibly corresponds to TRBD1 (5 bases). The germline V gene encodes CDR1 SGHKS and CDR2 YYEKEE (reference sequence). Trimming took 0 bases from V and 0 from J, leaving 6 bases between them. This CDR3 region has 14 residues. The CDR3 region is CASSLAGMNTEAFF. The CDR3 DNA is TGTGCCAGCAGCTTGGCAGGGATGAACACTGAAGCTTTCTTT.

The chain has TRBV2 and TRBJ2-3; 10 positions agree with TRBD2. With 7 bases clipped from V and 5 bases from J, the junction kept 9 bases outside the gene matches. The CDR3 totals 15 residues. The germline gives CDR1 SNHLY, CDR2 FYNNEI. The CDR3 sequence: CASTYQREGGDTQYF. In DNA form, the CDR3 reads TGTGCCAGCACTTACCAGCGGGAGGGGGGAGATACGCAGTATTTT.

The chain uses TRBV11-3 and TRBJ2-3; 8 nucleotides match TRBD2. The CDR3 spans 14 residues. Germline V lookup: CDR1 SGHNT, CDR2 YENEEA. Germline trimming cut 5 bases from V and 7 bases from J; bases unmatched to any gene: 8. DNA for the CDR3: TGTGCCAGCAGCGTCTCCCGGACTAGCCATACGCAGTATTTT. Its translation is CASSVSRTSHTQYF. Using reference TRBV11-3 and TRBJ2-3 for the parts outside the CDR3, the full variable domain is EAGVVQSPRYKIIEKKQPVAFWCNPISGHNTLYWYLQNLGQGPELLIRYENEEAVDDSQLPKDRFSAERLKGVDSTLKIQPAELGDSAVYLCASSVSRTSHTQYFGPGTRLTVL.

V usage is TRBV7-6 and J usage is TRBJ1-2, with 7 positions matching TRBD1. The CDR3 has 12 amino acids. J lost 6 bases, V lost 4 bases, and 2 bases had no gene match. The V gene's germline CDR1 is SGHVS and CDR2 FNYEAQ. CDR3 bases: TGTGCCAGCAGCTCCCAGGGGGATGGCTACACCTTC. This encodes CASSSQGDGYTF.

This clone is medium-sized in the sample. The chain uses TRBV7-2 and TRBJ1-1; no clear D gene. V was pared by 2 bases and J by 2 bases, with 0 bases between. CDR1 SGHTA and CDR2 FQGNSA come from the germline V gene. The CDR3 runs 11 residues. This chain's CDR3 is CASSLNTEAFF. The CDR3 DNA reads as TGTGCCAGCAGCTTAAACACTGAAGCTTTCTTT.

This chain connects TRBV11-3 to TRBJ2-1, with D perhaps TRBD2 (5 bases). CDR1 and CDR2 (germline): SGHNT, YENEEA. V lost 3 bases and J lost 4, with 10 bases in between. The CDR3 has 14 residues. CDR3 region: CASSLGERYNEQFF. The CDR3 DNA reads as TGTGCCAGCAGCTTGGGAGAGCGATACAATGAGCAGTTCTTC.

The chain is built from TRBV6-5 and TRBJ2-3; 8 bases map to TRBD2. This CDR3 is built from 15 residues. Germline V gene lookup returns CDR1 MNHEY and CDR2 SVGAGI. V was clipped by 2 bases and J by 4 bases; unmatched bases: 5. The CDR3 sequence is CASSYIAGGADTQYF. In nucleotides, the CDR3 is TGTGCCAGCAGTTACATCGCGGGAGGCGCAGATACGCAGTATTTT.

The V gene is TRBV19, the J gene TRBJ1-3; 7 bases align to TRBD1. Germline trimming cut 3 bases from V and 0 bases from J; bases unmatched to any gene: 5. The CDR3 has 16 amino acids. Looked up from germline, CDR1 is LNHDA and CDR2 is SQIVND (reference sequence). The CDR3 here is CASSIDRDSSGNTIYF. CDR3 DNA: TGTGCCAGTAGTATCGACCGGGACAGCTCTGGAAACACCATATATTTT.

CDR3 sequence: CASSGSGGGSQYF. Written as DNA, the CDR3 is TGTGCCAGCAGCGGGAGTGGTGGAGGTTCGCAGTATTTT. The V call is TRBV7-9, the J call TRBJ2-3; TRBD2 is a possible D gene (5 bases). The V gene lost 5 bases and the J gene lost 10 bases, with 16 bases spanning the gap. The V gene's germline CDR1 is SEHNR and CDR2 FQNEAQ (reference sequence). This CDR3 is 13 amino acids long.

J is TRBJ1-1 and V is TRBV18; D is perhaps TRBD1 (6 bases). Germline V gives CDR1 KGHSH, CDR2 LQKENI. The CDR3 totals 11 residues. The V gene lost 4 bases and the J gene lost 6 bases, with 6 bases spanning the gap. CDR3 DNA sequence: TGTGCCAGCTCACAGGGGGCTGAAGCTTTCTTT. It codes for CASSQGAEAFF. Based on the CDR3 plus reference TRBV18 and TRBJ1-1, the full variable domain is NAGVMQNPRHLVRRRGQEARLRCSPMKGHSHVYWYRQLPEEGLKFMVYLQKENIIDESGMPKERFSAEFPKEGPSILRIQQVVRGDSAAYFCASSQGAEAFFGQGTRLTVV.

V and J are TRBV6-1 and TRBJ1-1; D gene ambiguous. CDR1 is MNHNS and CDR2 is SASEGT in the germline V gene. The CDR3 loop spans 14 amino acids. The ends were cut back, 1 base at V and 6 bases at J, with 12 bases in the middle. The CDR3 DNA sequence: TGTGCCAGCAGTGAAGGCCCTGAGGGCGCTGAAGCTTTCTTT. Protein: CASSEGPEGAEAFF.